The 26 T cell receptor beta chains below all came from one sample that was sequenced in a study of T cell responses to AZD1222 COVID-19 vaccine. Repertoires were generated with immunoSEQ multiplex PCR, while TCRdb's copy carries only in-frame clones and drops some. Among some 150,000 clones, 75% to 95% were seen once, and the ten largest hold 1.5% to 2%. The starting material was peripheral blood, obtained on day 0 of AZD1222 vaccination. These receptor sequences come from an adult in good health.

The rearrangement links TRBV4-3 to TRBJ2-3; weak D call: TRBD2 (5 bases). Per the germline V gene, CDR1 is LGHNA and CDR2 is YSLEER. This CDR3 contains 15 residues. Trimming took off 1 base at V and 1 base at J, with 9 bases between the two ends. This chain's CDR3 is CASSQGRGGTDTQYF. Written as DNA, the CDR3 is TGCGCCAGCAGCCAAGGACGGGGTGGCACAGATACGCAGTATTTT.

The chain uses TRBV28 and TRBJ1-1; D uncertain. Trimming removed 3 bases from V and 7 bases from J, with 9 bases in between. The CDR3 is 12 amino acids. Germline V gene sequence: CDR1 MDHEN, CDR2 SYDVKM. CDR3 sequence: CASSLRVGEAFF. The DNA for the CDR3 is TGTGCCAGCAGTTTGAGGGTGGGTGAAGCTTTCTTT.

The chain employs TRBV4-1 and TRBJ2-3; D gene unclear. The CDR3 loop spans 13 amino acids. Germline assignment: CDR1 MGHRA and CDR2 YSYEKL. The V gene lost 0 bases and the J gene lost 6 bases, with 7 bases spanning the gap. The CDR3 here is CASSQEAPDTQYF. Here the CDR3 DNA reads TGCGCCAGCAGCCAAGAGGCTCCCGATACGCAGTATTTT.

The chain recombines TRBV11-3 with TRBJ1-5, with TRBD1 matching 9 bases. The CDR3 contains 18 residues. V shed 5 bases and J 1 base; nucleotides not matched to a gene: 12. Germline CDR1 SGHNT, CDR2 YENEEA. The CDR3 DNA is TGTGCCAGCAGCGACGGCCGGGACAGGGAGTTGAGCAATCAGCCCCAGCATTTT. Its translation: CASSDGRDRELSNQPQHF.

The chain uses TRBV2 and TRBJ2-7, with TRBD1 matching 8 bases. This CDR3 region has 17 residues. Germline CDR1 and CDR2: SNHLY and FYNNEI. Trimming removed 8 bases from V and 4 bases from J; junction bases left unmatched: 19. The CDR3 DNA follows: TGTGCCAGCCGTGGACAGGGCGCAACCTTAATAGTATACGAGCAGTACTTC. Its protein product is CASRGQGATLIVYEQYF.

The chain links TRBV5-5 to TRBJ2-7; D possibly corresponds to TRBD2 (6 bases). CDR3 length: 15 residues. Germline V gives CDR1 SGHKS, CDR2 YYEKEE (reference sequence). V was shortened by 0 bases and J by 4 bases, with 14 bases between the two germline ends. In DNA form, the CDR3 reads TGTGCCAGCAGCTTGGTCGGGGGTGAGAAGTACGAGCAGTACTTC. Translating it yields CASSLVGGEKYEQYF.

The chain combines TRBV21-1 with TRBJ2-2. TRBV21-1 constitutes a pseudogene. There are 15 residues in the CDR3. The CDR3 region is CASSNGTANTGELFF. The DNA of the CDR3 is TGTGCCAGCAGCAATGGGACGGCGAACACCGGGGAGCTGTTTTTT.

The chain carries TRBV28 and TRBJ1-5; no firm D call. Germline V gene lookup returns CDR1 MDHEN and CDR2 SYDVKM. Trimming shortened V by 6 bases and J by 3 bases, and 6 bases separated the two germline ends. The length of the CDR3 is 12 residues. CDR3 coding DNA: TGTGCCAGCAGCGGAAACAATCAGCCCCAGCATTTT. Translating gives CASSGNNQPQHF.

This clone was detected a few times. J is TRBJ1-2 and V is TRBV20-1; D uncertain. V gave up 3 bases and J gave up 0 bases, with 14 bases separating them. CDR1 DFQATT and CDR2 SNEGSKA come from the germline V gene (reference sequence). The CDR3 length is 15 residues. CDR3 DNA: TGCAGTGCTAGTAAAAATAAGGACGCTAACTATGGCTACACCTTC. As protein: CSASKNKDANYGYTF.

This clone was observed once. The rearrangement joins TRBV13 to TRBJ2-7, with TRBD2 identical over 8 bases. The CDR3 sequence is 16 residues long. Looked up from germline, CDR1 is PRHDT and CDR2 is FYEKMQ (reference sequence). V trimming: 0 bases; J trimming: 4 bases; junction bases outside the gene matches: 8. The CDR3 here is CASSLGGGARAYEQYF. The CDR3 DNA sequence: TGTGCCAGCAGCTTAGGCGGGGGGGCCCGGGCGTACGAGCAGTACTTC.

The J gene is TRBJ2-6, the V gene TRBV5-5; D possibly corresponds to TRBD1 (6 bases). The CDR3 extends over 18 amino acids. The germline V gene encodes CDR1 SGHKS and CDR2 YYEKEE (reference sequence). V was cut by 2 bases and J by 0 bases, with 15 bases left in between. The DNA of the CDR3 is TGTGCCAGCAGCTTCAGGGACATCGCCTCCTCTGGGGCCAACGTCCTGACTTTC. This gives the protein CASSFRDIASSGANVLTF.

This rearrangement joins TRBV19 to TRBJ1-5; possible D gene TRBD1, 5 bases. Trimming stripped 3 bases from V and 4 bases from J, with 19 bases between. Germline assignment: CDR1 LNHDA and CDR2 SQIVND (reference sequence). CDR3 length equals 17 residues. The CDR3 protein is CASSMTGTAGVNQPQHF. In nucleotides, the CDR3 is TGTGCCAGTAGTATGACCGGGACGGCGGGCGTTAATCAGCCCCAGCATTTT.

The J gene is TRBJ2-7, the V gene TRBV25-1, with D unresolved. The CDR3 extends over 14 amino acids. The ends were cut back, 3 bases at V and 1 base at J, with 10 bases in the middle. Germline V gene lookup returns CDR1 MGHDK and CDR2 SYGVNS. The CDR3 loop is CASSEPHSSYEQYF. CDR3 nucleotide sequence: TGTGCCAGCAGTGAGCCACACAGTTCCTACGAGCAGTACTTC.

The V and J genes are TRBV5-1 and TRBJ2-7, with D unclear. This CDR3 spans 14 amino acids. The ends were cut back, 0 bases at V and 1 base at J, with 8 bases in the middle. Germline CDR1 is SGHRS and CDR2 is YFSETQ. CDR3 in DNA: TGCGCCAGCAGCTTGGCTACAGTTTCCTACGAGCAGTACTTC. Amino acid sequence: CASSLATVSYEQYF.

The rearrangement uses TRBV9 and TRBJ2-7; 8 bases line up with TRBD1. The CDR3 consists of 15 residues. The germline V gene encodes CDR1 SGDLS and CDR2 YYNGEE. The V and J ends lost 4 bases and 5 bases, in that order; junction bases with no gene match: 11. CDR3 in DNA: TGTGCCAGCAGCCCACGGACAGGGCCAGGCCACGAGCAGTACTTC. This translates into CASSPRTGPGHEQYF. Based on the CDR3 plus reference TRBV9 and TRBJ2-7, the full variable domain is DSGVTQTPKHLITATGQRVTLRCSPRSGDLSVYWYQQSLDQGLQFLIQYYNGEERAKGNILERFSAQQFPDLHSELNLSSLELGDSALYFCASSPRTGPGHEQYFGPGTRLTVT.

The J gene is TRBJ2-5, the V gene TRBV19, with 7 bases that match TRBD2. Germline trimming cut 6 bases from V and 0 bases from J; bases unmatched to any gene: 1. The germline V gene encodes CDR1 LNHDA and CDR2 SQIVND (reference sequence). The CDR3 consists of 13 residues. The CDR3 sequence is CASSGRHQETQYF. The CDR3 coding sequence is TGTGCCAGTAGCGGGAGGCACCAAGAGACCCAGTACTTC.

Written as DNA, the CDR3 is TGTGCCAGCAGCCAAGGTGCAGGAGGGCACAGCGAGCAGTACTTC. It specifies CASSQGAGGHSEQYF. V gene TRBV3-1 (or the pseudogene TRBV3-2) combines with J gene TRBJ2-7; weak D call: TRBD2 (6 bases). The CDR3 is 15 residues long. The germline V and J ends were trimmed by 1 base and 6 bases, with 16 bases remaining between them. Per the germline V gene, CDR1 is LGHDT and CDR2 is YNNKEL (reference sequence).

This rearrangement joins TRBV2 to TRBJ2-7; 10 positions match TRBD1. Looked up from germline, CDR1 is SNHLY and CDR2 is FYNNEI. The CDR3 is 13 amino acids. V lost 4 bases and J lost 7; bases outside the gene matches: 4. CDR3 sequence: CASSGQGAWEQYF. The CDR3 DNA reads TGTGCCAGCAGTGGACAGGGGGCGTGGGAGCAGTACTTC. The variable domain in full, with the rest retrieved from reference TRBV2 and TRBJ2-7, is EPEVTQTPSHQVTQMGQEVILRCVPISNHLYFYWYRQILGQKVEFLVSFYNNEISEKSEIFDDQFSVERPDGSNFTLKIRSTKLEDSAMYFCASSGQGAWEQYFGPGTRLTVT.

The chain links TRBV9 to TRBJ2-2; tentative D call: TRBD2 (5 bases). The CDR3 totals 13 residues. Germline CDR1 reads SGDLS; CDR2 reads YYNGEE. V lost 4 bases to trimming and J lost 3 bases, with 7 bases between them. This CDR3 is CASSPRDTGELFF. DNA for the CDR3: TGTGCCAGCAGCCCGAGGGACACCGGGGAGCTGTTTTTT.

The chain recombines TRBV7-2 with TRBJ1-5; D perhaps matches TRBD1 (5 bases). Between the trimmed V and J ends, which lost 2 bases and 6 bases, there was a span of 17 bases. The CDR3 length is 16 residues. The V gene's germline CDR1 is SGHTA and CDR2 FQGNSA. CDR3 bases: TGTGCCAGCAGCTTACTTTTGAGGCAGGGAACTCAGCCCCAGCATTTT. Encoded protein: CASSLLLRQGTQPQHF.

This chain uses TRBV28 with TRBJ1-6, with a possible D match to TRBD1 (5 bases). V lost 8 bases and J 2 bases, leaving 10 bases between the germline ends. CDR1 is MDHEN and CDR2 is SYDVKM in the germline V gene. This CDR3 contains 14 residues. CDR3 DNA: TGTGCCAGCCTAGGGGCCCCCTATAATTCACCCCTCCACTTT. Protein: CASLGAPYNSPLHF.

The chain joins TRBV28 to TRBJ2-1; possibly TRBD2 for D (6 bases). Germline V CDR1 and CDR2: MDHEN, SYDVKM. The CDR3 is 14 residues long. V lost 5 bases and J 9 bases, leaving 17 bases between the germline ends. For the CDR3, the DNA is TGTGCCAGCAGTATCGGACTAAGGCAAGGTGAGCAGTTCTTC. The encoded protein is CASSIGLRQGEQFF.

The chain joins TRBV19 to TRBJ2-1; possibly TRBD1 or TRBD2 for D (6 bases each). V was pared by 6 bases and J by 8 bases, with 20 bases between. Germline V gene sequence: CDR1 LNHDA, CDR2 SQIVND (reference sequence). The CDR3 totals 15 residues. The CDR3 coding sequence is TGTGCCAGTAGAACTACAGGGAGGAAGGTGGATGAGCAGTTCTTC. It codes for CASRTTGRKVDEQFF.

This clone was seen a single time. V usage is TRBV2 and J usage is TRBJ1-5; TRBD1 matches 9 bases. The length of the CDR3 is 17 residues. The germline gives CDR1 SNHLY, CDR2 FYNNEI. Trimming at V came to 3 bases and at J to 2 bases, leaving 8 bases not matched to a gene. CDR3 region: CASSESGTGKGNQPQHF. The CDR3 DNA reads TGTGCCAGCAGTGAGTCCGGGACAGGGAAAGGCAATCAGCCCCAGCATTTT.

The gene calls are TRBV6-5 and TRBJ1-1; D unresolved. Germline V gene lookup returns CDR1 MNHEY and CDR2 SVGAGI. The CDR3 totals 12 residues. With 4 bases removed from V and 8 bases from J, the gap between germline ends came to 11 bases. The CDR3 DNA sequence: TGTGCCAGCAGTTCCCCCCCGGGAGAAGCTTTCTTT. Translating it yields CASSSPPGEAFF.

This chain uses TRBV3-1 (or the pseudogene TRBV3-2) with TRBJ2-7, with 7 bases fitting TRBD2. The CDR3 contains 15 residues. Per the germline V gene, CDR1 is LGHDT and CDR2 is YNNKEL (reference sequence). With V trimmed by 3 bases and J by 3 bases, 8 bases remained unmatched. The chain's CDR3 is CASSQPGTIDYEQYF. CDR3 nucleotides: TGTGCCAGCAGCCAGCCCGGGACTATCGACTACGAGCAGTACTTC.